The clone carrying this T cell receptor beta chain was counted at least ten times. This specimen belongs to a study of regulatory T cells in long-lasting Graves disease. With 1 base removed from V and 2 bases from J, the gap between germline ends came to 9 bases. Germline-derived CDR1 and CDR2 are DFQATT and SNEGSKA (reference sequence). The CDR3 spans 13 residues. Stated time point: newly diagnosed GD, antithyroid drugs for less than 3 months. RNA extracted from PBMCs served as the sequencing template. Construction of the TCR beta libraries employed iRepertoire HTBI primers in conjunction with Arm-PCR of CDR3 regions. In TCRdb, the multiplex PCR reads were re-called with MiXCR into one record per CDR3 protein. The profile shows fewer than 500,000 distinct CDR3 sequences, about 16% of them singletons. This same sample was also part of a study on T cells in Graves' hyperthyroidism and ophthalmopathy.

The sequenced sample was peripheral blood mononuclear cells (PBMCs), obtained at new diagnosis, from a patient treated with antithyroid drugs. The TCR originated in a man aged 35 to 55 with Graves disease. The V and J genes are TRBV20-1 and TRBJ2-7, with a tentative D call TRBD2 (6 bases). For the CDR3, the DNA is TGCAGTGCTAGAGCGCCTAGCGCCTACGAGCAGTACTTC. Amino acid sequence: CSARAPSAYEQYF.